The 5 T cell receptor beta chains below all came from one sample that was sequenced in a study of T cells in Graves' hyperthyroidism and ophthalmopathy. Authors of the study amplified TCR beta CDR3 regions from RNA transcripts. The HTBI primer set was used in a first-round RT-PCR of the TCR CDR3. TCRdb called the multiplex PCR reads again in MiXCR, with one record for every CDR3 protein. The sample lists about 290,000 distinct CDR3 sequences, 16% occurring once. Sequencing was performed on blood. Receptors were obtained from a man aged 25-40 years with Graves' hyperthyroidism.

This clonotype came up many times. The chain couples TRBV28 to TRBJ1-1; no clear D gene. This CDR3 has 11 amino acids. Germline V gene lookup returns CDR1 MDHEN and CDR2 SYDVKM. The V end lost 6 bases, the J end lost 11 bases, and 13 bases lay between the germline ends. The CDR3 region has the DNA TGTGCCAGCAGCCATATAACTGGCGCTTTCTTT. Translated: CASSHITGAFF.

V is TRBV4-1 and J is TRBJ2-7; perhaps TRBD2 as D (5 bases). Germline loops: CDR1 MGHRA, CDR2 YSYEKL. The germline V and J ends were trimmed by 3 bases and 1 base, with 13 bases remaining between them. The CDR3 length is 15 residues. The CDR3 is CASSHPGRGSYEQYF. In DNA form, the CDR3 reads TGCGCCAGCAGCCATCCCGGACGGGGATCCTACGAGCAGTACTTC.

To note about this clonotype: A junction boundary mismatches the germline segment, possibly from a read error. The J gene is TRBJ2-5, the V gene TRBV5-1; D remains ambiguous. Germline lookup yields CDR1 SGHRS and CDR2 YFSETQ. CDR3 length: 11 amino acids. The CDR3 reads CVSSYQETQYF. Written as DNA, the CDR3 is TGCGTCAGCAGCTACCAAGAGACCCAGTACTTC.

The chain combines TRBV6-1 with TRBJ2-7; 7 positions match TRBD1. Germline CDR1 is MNHNS and CDR2 is SASEGT. The CDR3 sequence is 15 residues long. Trimming cost V 6 bases and J 0 bases; bases outside gene matches: 8. In nucleotides, the CDR3 is TGTGCCAGCAGCGTCGGACAGGCGGCCTCCTACGAGCAGTACTTC. Its translation is CASSVGQAASYEQYF.

This clonotype was detected ten times or more. The rearrangement uses TRBV5-1 and TRBJ2-2; D uncertain. V was trimmed by 2 bases and J by 3 bases, leaving 14 bases between them. The CDR3 extends over 16 amino acids. Germline V lookup: CDR1 SGHRS, CDR2 YFSETQ. The CDR3 bases are TGCGCCAGCAGCTTCCTGGGTTCGATGGACACCGGGGAGCTGTTTTTT. Translating it yields CASSFLGSMDTGELFF.